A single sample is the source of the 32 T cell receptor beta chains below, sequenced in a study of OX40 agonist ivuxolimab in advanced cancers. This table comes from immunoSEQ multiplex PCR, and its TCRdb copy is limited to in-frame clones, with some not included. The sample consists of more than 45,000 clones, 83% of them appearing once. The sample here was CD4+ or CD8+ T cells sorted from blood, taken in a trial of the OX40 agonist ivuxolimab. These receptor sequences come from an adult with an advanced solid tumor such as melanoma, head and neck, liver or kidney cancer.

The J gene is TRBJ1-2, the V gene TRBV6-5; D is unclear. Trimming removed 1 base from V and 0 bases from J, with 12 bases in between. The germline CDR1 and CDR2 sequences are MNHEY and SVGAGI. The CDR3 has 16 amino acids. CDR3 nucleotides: TGTGCCAGCAGTTACTTCCCGGACGGACCTAACTATGGCTACACCTTC. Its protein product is CASSYFPDGPNYGYTF.

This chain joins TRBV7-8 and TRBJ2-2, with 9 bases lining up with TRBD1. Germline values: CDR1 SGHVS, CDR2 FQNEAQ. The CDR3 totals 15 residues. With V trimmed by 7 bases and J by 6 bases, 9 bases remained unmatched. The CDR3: CASTLTGGRAGELFF. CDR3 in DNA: TGTGCCAGCACACTTACAGGGGGCCGGGCCGGGGAGCTGTTTTTT.

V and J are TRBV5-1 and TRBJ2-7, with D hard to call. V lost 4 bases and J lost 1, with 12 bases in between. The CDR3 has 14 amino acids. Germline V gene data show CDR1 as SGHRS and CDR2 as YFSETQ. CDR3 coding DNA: TGCGCCAGCAGCACCGGACCGGTATCCTACGAGCAGTACTTC. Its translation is CASSTGPVSYEQYF.

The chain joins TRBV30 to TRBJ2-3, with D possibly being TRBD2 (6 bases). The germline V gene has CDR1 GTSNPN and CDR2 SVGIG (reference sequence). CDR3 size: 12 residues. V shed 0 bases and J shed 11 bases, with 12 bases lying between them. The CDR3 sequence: CAWSVDGGRQYF. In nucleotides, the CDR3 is TGTGCCTGGAGTGTAGATGGAGGGAGGCAGTATTTT.

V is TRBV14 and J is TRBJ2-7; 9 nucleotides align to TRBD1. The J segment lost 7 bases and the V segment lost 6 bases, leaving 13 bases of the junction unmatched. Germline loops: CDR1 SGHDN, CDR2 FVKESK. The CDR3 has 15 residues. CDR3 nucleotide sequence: TGTGCCAGCAGTCCTTATGGGACAGGGACCGGGGAGCAGTACTTC. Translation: CASSPYGTGTGEQYF.

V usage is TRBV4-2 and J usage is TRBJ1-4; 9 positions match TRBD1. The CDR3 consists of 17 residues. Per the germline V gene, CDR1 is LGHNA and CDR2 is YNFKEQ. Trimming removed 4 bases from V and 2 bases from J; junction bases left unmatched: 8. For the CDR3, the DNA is TGTGCCAGCAGCCGCAGTCCCGGGACAGGGACTAATGAAAAACTGTTTTTT. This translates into CASSRSPGTGTNEKLFF.

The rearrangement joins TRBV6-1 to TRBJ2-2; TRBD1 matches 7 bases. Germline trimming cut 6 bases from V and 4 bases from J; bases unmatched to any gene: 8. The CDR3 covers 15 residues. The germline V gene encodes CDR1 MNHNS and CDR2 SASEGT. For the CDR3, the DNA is TGTGCCAGCAGGGTGGACAGGAGACCCACCGGGGAGCTGTTTTTT. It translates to CASRVDRRPTGELFF.

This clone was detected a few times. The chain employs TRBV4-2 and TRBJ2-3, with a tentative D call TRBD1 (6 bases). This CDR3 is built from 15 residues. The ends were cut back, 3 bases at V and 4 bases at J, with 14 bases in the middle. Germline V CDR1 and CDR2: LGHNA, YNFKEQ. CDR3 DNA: TGTGCCAGCAGCCATCGGACAGTAGTCGCAGATACGCAGTATTTT. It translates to CASSHRTVVADTQYF.

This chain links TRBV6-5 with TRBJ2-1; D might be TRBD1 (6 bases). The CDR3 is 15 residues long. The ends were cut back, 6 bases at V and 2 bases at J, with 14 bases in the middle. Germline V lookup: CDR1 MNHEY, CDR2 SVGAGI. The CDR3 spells CASRMDSFTYNEQFF. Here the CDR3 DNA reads TGTGCCAGCAGGATGGACAGCTTCACCTACAATGAGCAGTTCTTC.

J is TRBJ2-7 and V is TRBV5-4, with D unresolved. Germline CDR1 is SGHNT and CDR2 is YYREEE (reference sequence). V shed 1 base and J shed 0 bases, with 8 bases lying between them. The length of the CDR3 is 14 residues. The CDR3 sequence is CASSLIAASYEQYF. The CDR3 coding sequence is TGTGCCAGCAGCTTGATTGCCGCCTCCTACGAGCAGTACTTC.

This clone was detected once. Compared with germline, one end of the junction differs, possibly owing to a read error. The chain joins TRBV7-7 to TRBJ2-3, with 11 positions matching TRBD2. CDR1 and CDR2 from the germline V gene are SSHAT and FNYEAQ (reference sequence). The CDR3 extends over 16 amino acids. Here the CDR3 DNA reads TGTGCTAGCAGCCCCACGGCGACTAGCGGGAAAGATACGCAGTATTTT. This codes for CASSPTATSGKDTQYF.

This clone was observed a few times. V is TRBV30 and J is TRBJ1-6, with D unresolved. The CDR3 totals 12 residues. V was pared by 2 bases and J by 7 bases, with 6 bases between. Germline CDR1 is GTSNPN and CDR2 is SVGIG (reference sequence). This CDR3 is CAWSIGNSPLHF. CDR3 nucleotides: TGTGCCTGGAGTATCGGAAATTCACCCCTCCACTTT.

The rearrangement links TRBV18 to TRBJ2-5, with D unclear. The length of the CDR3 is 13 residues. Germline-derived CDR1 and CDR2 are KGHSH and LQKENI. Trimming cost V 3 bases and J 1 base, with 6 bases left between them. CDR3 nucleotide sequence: TGTGCCAGCTCACCCGGCATCCAAGAGACCCAGTACTTC. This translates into CASSPGIQETQYF.

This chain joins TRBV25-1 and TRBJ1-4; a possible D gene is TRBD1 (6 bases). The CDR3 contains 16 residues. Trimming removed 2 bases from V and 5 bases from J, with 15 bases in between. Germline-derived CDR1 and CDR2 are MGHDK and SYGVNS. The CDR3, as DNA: TGTGCCAGCAGTGAAGACCCCAGGGGTCTCAATGAAAAACTGTTTTTT. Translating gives CASSEDPRGLNEKLFF. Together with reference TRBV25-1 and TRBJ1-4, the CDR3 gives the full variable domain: EADIYQTPRYLVIGTGKKITLECSQTMGHDKMYWYQQDPGMELHLIHYSYGVNSTEKGDLSSESTVSRIRTEHFPLTLESARPSHTSQYLCASSEDPRGLNEKLFFGSGTQLSVL.

CDR3 coding DNA: TGCGCCAGCAGCCAAGATTGGGACGAGGGGACTAATGAAAAACTGTTTTTT. It is translated as CASSQDWDEGTNEKLFF. This rearrangement joins TRBV4-3 to TRBJ1-4, with D possibly matching TRBD1 (5 bases). Germline CDR1 and CDR2: LGHNA and YSLEER. The CDR3 sequence is 17 residues long. V was clipped by 0 bases and J by 2 bases, with 13 bases between them.

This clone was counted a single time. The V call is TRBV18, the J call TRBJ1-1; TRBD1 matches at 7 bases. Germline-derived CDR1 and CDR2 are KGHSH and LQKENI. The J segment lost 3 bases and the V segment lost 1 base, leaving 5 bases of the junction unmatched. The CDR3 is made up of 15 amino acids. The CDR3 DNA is TGTGCCAGCTCACCACGTCAGACAGGGTACACTGAAGCTTTCTTT. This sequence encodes CASSPRQTGYTEAFF.

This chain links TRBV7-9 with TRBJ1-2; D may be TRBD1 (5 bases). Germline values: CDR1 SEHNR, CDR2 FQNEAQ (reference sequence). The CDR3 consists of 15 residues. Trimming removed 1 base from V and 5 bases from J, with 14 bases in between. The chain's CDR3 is CASSLGQGVRYGYTF. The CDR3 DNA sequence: TGTGCCAGCAGCTTAGGGCAGGGAGTTCGGTATGGCTACACCTTC.

DNA of the CDR3: TGTGCCAGCAGAATTGGGCAAGGTGGCTACACCTTC. Its protein is CASRIGQGGYTF. The chain uses TRBV27 and TRBJ1-2; D remains ambiguous. Per the germline V gene, CDR1 is MNHEY and CDR2 is SMNVEV (reference sequence). The CDR3 sequence is 12 residues long. Trimming left V 6 bases short and J 7 bases short, with 12 bases between.

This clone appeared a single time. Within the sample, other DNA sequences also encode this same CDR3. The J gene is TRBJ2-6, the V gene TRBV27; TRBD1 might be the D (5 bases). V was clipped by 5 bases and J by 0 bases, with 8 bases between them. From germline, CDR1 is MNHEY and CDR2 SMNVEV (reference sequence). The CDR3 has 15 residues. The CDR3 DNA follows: TGTGCCAGCAGTCCTCAGGGCTCTGGGGCCAACGTCCTGACTTTC. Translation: CASSPQGSGANVLTF. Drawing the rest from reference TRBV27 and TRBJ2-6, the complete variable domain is EAQVTQNPRYLITVTGKKLTVTCSQNMNHEYMSWYRQDPGLGLRQIYYSMNVEVTDKGDVPEGYKVSRKEKRNFPLILESPSPNQTSLYFCASSPQGSGANVLTFGAGSRLTVL.

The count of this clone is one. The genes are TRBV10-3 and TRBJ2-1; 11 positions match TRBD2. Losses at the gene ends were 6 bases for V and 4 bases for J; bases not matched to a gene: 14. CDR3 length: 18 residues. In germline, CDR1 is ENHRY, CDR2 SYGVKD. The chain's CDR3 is CAIRAGTSGRGAYNEQFF. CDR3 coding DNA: TGTGCCATCAGGGCCGGGACTAGCGGACGGGGTGCTTACAATGAGCAGTTCTTC.

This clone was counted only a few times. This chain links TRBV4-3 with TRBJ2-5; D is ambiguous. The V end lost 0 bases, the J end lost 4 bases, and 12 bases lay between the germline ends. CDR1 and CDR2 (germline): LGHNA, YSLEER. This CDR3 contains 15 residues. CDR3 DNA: TGCGCCAGCAGCCAAGATCCGGGCCTCCGAGAGACCCAGTACTTC. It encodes CASSQDPGLRETQYF.

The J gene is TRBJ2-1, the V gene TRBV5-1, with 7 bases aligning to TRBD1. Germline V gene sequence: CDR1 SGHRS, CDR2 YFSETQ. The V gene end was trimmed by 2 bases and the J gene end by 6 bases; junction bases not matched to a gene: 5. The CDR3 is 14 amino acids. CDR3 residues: CASSLRQGANEQFF. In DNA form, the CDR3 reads TGCGCCAGCAGCTTACGACAGGGCGCCAATGAGCAGTTCTTC. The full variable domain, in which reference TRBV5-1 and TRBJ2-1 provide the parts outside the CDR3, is KAGVTQTPRYLIKTRGQQVTLSCSPISGHRSVSWYQQTPGQGLQFLFEYFSETQRNKGNFPGRFSGRQFSNSRSEMNVSTLELGDSALYLCASSLRQGANEQFFGPGTRLTVL.

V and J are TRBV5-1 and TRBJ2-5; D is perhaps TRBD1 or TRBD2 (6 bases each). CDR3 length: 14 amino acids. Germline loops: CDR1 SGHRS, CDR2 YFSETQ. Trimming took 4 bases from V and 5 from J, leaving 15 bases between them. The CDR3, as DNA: TGCGCCAGCAGCCGCGACCAAGGGGGGGAGACCCAGTACTTC. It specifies CASSRDQGGETQYF.

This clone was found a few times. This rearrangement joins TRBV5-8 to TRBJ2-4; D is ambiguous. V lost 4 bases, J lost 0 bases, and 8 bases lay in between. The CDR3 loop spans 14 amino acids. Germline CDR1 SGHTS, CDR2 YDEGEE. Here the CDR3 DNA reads TGTGCCAGCAGCCTAGACCTAGCCAAAAACATTCAGTACTTC. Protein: CASSLDLAKNIQYF.

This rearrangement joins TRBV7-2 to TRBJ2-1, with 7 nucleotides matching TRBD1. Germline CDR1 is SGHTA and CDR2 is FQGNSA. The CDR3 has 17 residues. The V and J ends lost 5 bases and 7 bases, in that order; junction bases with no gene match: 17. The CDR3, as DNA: TGTGCCAGCAGCGCACGGGACAGACCCCTCTCCTTTAATGAGCAGTTCTTC. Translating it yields CASSARDRPLSFNEQFF. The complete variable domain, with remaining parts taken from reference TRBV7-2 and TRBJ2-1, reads GAGVSQSPSNKVTEKGKDVELRCDPISGHTALYWYRQSLGQGLEFLIYFQGNSAPDKSGLPSDRFSAERTGGSVSTLTIQRTQQEDSAVYLCASSARDRPLSFNEQFFGPGTRLTVL.

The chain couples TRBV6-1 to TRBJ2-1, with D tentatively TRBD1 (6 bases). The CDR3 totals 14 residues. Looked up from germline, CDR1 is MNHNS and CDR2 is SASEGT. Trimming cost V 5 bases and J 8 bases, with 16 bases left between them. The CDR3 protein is CASSLTGLSDEQFF. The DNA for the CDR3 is TGTGCCAGCAGTTTGACAGGCCTGTCTGATGAGCAGTTCTTC.

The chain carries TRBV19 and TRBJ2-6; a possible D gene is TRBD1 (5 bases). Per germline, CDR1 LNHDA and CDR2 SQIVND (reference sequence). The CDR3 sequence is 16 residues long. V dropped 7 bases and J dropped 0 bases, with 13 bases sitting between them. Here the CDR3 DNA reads TGTGCCAGTACCTGGGGCATCTTCTCTGGGGCCAACGTCCTGACTTTC. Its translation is CASTWGIFSGANVLTF.

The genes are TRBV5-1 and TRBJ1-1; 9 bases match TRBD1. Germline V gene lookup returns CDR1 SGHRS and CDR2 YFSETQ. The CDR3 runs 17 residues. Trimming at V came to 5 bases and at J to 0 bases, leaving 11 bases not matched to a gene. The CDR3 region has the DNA TGCGCCAGCAGACCTCCGGGACAGGGCTTTTTGAACACTGAAGCTTTCTTT. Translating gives CASRPPGQGFLNTEAFF.

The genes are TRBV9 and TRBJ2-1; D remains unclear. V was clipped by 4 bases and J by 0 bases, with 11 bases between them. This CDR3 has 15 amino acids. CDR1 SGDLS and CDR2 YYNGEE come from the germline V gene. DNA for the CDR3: TGTGCCAGCAGCTTCGGCTTTAGCTCCTACAATGAGCAGTTCTTC. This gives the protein CASSFGFSSYNEQFF.

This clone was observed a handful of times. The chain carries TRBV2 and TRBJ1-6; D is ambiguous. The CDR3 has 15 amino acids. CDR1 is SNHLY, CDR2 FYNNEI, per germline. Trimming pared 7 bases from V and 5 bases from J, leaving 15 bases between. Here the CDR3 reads CASTRTGSHNSPLHF. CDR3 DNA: TGTGCCAGCACTCGAACGGGGTCGCATAATTCACCCCTCCACTTT.

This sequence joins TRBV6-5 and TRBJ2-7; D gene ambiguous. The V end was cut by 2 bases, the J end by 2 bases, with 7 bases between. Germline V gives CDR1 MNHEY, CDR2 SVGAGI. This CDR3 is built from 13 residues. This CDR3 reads CASSYRQAYEQYF. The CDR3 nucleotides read TGTGCCAGCAGTTACCGACAAGCCTACGAGCAGTACTTC.

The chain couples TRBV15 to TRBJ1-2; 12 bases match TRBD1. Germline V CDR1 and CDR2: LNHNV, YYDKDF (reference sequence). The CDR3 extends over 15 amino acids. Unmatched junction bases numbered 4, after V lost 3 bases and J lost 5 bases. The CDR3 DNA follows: TGTGCCACCAGCAGGGGGACAGGGGGCGCTTATGGCTACACCTTC. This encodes CATSRGTGGAYGYTF.